The subject of this entry is one T cell receptor (beta chain). The germline CDR1 and CDR2 sequences are DFQATT and SNEGSKA (reference sequence). Trimming at V came to 3 bases and at J to 4 bases, leaving 12 bases not matched to a gene. The CDR3 is 16 amino acids. Original methodology: How many nucleated cells were present was estimated from reference gene primer amplification. Data came from immunoSEQ multiplex PCR; TCRdb stores just in-frame clones and leaves some out. V, J and clone size reflect that table, while D and trimming were determined from the DNA. Found here are under 350,000 clones, 89% of them singletons; the top ten hold around 2.1%. This record belongs to a study of blood T cell repertoires in COVID-19. Overall study context: Nucleic acid was either cDNA or gDNA, and it came from T cells, B-cell-depleted T cells, or PBMCs.

The chain joins TRBV20-1 to TRBJ2-1, with TRBD2 identical over 7 bases. This TCR was sampled from a man in his fifties or sixties with acute or convalescent COVID-19. Input material: peripheral blood. CDR3 sequence: CSASSLSGISYNEQFF. The DNA for the CDR3 is TGCAGTGCTAGTAGTTTGAGCGGGATCTCTTACAATGAGCAGTTCTTC.